The source of this T cell receptor beta chain is a study of cytomegalovirus exposure and HLA in healthy donors. General study findings and limits: Indistinguishability led to the exclusion of some V segments, TRBV6-2 and TRBV6-3 included.

These donors, healthy bone marrow donors, were studied. PCR was performed using 60 Vbeta and 13 Jbeta primers. Method: immunoSEQ multiplex PCR; TCRdb's copy keeps in-frame clones and lacks some. This table holds fewer than 200,000 clones, about four fifths found once. Germline V gene lookup returns CDR1 SGHKS and CDR2 YYEKEE (reference sequence). The CDR3 spans 13 residues. V lost 3 bases, J lost 4 bases, and 7 bases lay in between. This clone was detected a few times. What it recognizes is unknown. The sample consisted of PBMCs. The source of this sequence is a man younger than 40 in good health and CMV-seronegative. The chain carries TRBV5-5 and TRBJ2-2, with D unresolved. The CDR3 sequence is CASSSLGTGELFF. CDR3 sequence (DNA): TGTGCCAGCAGCTCGCTAGGCACCGGGGAGCTGTTTTTT.